This record looks at one T cell receptor (beta chain) sequence and its context. There is no known antigen for this receptor. Base qualities are not recorded, but no much larger clone differs from it by a single base. This sample stems from a study of cytomegalovirus exposure and HLA in healthy donors listed by TCRdb under 2017. About the study as a whole: A later analysis indicated that the 110 or so validation repertoires were generated on the platform also employed for the approximately 690 repertoires of the first cohort. The study aimed to test whether signatures of past pathogen exposure could be identified by cataloging public T cell receptors. Besides the first cohort of more than 650 subjects, a separate validation cohort made up of over 95 different subjects was used. To predict cytomegalovirus infection status, the study brought together high-throughput TCR immunosequencing, statistical association of individual TCRs with disease status, and machine learning. General study outcomes and caveats: According to the authors, the approach could potentially be generalized to other disease states and immunological phenotypes. All 120 or so repertoires were used to score co-occurrence in the validation cohort in a later analysis, because that analysis had no HLA typing for the cohort. A total of 164 TCR beta chains were listed by the study as associated with cytomegalovirus. The classifier was reported to diagnose cytomegalovirus status with high specificity and sensitivity in both the original and validation cohorts. While some public TCRs were present in many individuals, most TCR sequences turned up only very rarely across donors. In vitro tests confirmed that a few of the cytomegalovirus-associated TCR beta chains recognize cytomegalovirus antigens. In a later analysis, TCRs clustered in the first cohort were found to also tend to co-occur in the 120 validation repertoires, with 94% of cluster scores above 0.

Donors formed part of the validation cohort, which comprised over a hundred subjects and was distinct from the first cohort of under 850 subjects. Ends trimmed: V by 5 bases, J by 0 bases; bases unmatched to a gene: 6. The CDR3, from cysteine to phenylalanine, totals 16 residues. The read is trimmed to its CDR3 DNA, 48 bases read in frame from base 1. Sequences SGHNT (CDR1) and YENEEA (CDR2) are obtained from the germline V gene. Library preparation employed the immunoSEQ multiplex PCR assay. The paper's processing steps were these. A statistical classification framework was developed to diagnose cytomegalovirus status using the catalog of TCR beta chain sequences. TCRdb took over this immuneACCESS table, retaining in-frame rearrangements with V and J assigned. Such tables are incomplete; in checked studies, under half of the missing clones stem from an unresolved V gene, and the remainder is unexplained. V, J and clone size reflect that table, while D and trimming were determined from the DNA. Within this sample are about 160,000 clones, with 86% of them counted one time only. 2% to 2.5% of the sample goes to the ten largest clones.

The sample was PBMCs. The V and J segments used are TRBV11-3 and TRBJ2-3; 9 central nucleotides agree with TRBD2. The sequence came from a woman aged 18-29 years in good health and CMV-seronegative. For the CDR3, the sequence is CASSLTSGGSTDTQYF. DNA sequence: TGTGCCAGCAGCCTGACTAGCGGAGGTAGCACAGATACGCAGTATTTT. Full variable domain (CDR3 extended with the reference TRBV11-3 and TRBJ2-3 proteins): EAGVVQSPRYKIIEKKQPVAFWCNPISGHNTLYWYLQNLGQGPELLIRYENEEAVDDSQLPKDRFSAERLKGVDSTLKIQPAELGDSAVYLCASSLTSGGSTDTQYFGPGTRLTVL.